Described below is a single T cell receptor (beta chain) sequence and its context. Its antigen is not identified. The sample comes from a study of blood T cells in healthy people across ages. Findings of the study overall: Across the age range, TCR beta diversity per million T cells fell in a roughly linear way.

A J-beta primer mix and a sample-barcoded 5' primer were used in a second PCR of roughly 6 to 11 cycles. In TCRdb, the 5' RACE reads were re-called with MiXCR into one record per CDR3 protein. This sample has about 780,000 distinct CDR3 sequences, with around 68% found just once. CDR1 is ENHRY and CDR2 is SYGVKD in the germline V gene. V lost 3 bases and J 5 bases, leaving 16 bases between the germline ends. This CDR3 is 16 amino acids long. This chain joins TRBV10-3 and TRBJ2-2, with D perhaps matching TRBD2 (7 bases). The source material was blood. This sequence originates from a man aged 30-40 years in good health. DNA of the CDR3: TGTGCCATCAGTGACCGGGGGGCCCGAGGTACCGGGGAGCTGTTTTTT. Translated: CAISDRGARGTGELFF.